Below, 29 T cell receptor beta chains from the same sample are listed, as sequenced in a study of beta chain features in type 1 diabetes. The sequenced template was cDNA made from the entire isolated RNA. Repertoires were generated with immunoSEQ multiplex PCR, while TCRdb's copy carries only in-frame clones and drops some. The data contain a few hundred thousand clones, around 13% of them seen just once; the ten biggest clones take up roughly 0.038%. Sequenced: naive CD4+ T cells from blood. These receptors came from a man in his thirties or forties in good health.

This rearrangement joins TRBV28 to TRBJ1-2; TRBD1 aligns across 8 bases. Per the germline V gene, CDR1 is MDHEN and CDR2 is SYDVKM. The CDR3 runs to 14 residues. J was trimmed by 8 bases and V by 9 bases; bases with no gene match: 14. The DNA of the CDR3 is TGTGCCAGTACAGGGGGGCCAATATCTGAGGGCTACACCTTC. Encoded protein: CASTGGPISEGYTF.

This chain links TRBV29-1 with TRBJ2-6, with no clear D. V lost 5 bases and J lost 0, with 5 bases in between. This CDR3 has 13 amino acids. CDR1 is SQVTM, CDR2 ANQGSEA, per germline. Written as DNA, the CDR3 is TGCAGCGTTCGCGCCTCTGGGGCCAACGTCCTGACTTTC. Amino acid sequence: CSVRASGANVLTF. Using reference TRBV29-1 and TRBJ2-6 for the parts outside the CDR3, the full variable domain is SAVISQKPSRDICQRGTSLTIQCQVDSQVTMMFWYRQQPGQSLTLIATANQGSEATYESGFVIDKFPISRPNLTFSTLTVSNMSPEDSSIYLCSVRASGANVLTFGAGSRLTVL.

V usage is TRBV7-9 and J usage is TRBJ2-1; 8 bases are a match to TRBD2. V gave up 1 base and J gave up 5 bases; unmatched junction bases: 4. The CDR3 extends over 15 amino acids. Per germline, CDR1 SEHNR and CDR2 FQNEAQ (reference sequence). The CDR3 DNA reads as TGTGCCAGCAGCTTAGAGCGGGGGCGGAACAATGAGCAGTTCTTC. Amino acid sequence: CASSLERGRNNEQFF.

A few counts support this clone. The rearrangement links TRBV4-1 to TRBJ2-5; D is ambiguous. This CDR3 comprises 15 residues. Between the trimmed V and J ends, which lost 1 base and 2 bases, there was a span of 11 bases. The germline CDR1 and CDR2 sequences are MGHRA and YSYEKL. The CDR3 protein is CASSQGGSLQETQYF. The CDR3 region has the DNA TGCGCCAGCAGCCAAGGCGGCTCACTACAAGAGACCCAGTACTTC.

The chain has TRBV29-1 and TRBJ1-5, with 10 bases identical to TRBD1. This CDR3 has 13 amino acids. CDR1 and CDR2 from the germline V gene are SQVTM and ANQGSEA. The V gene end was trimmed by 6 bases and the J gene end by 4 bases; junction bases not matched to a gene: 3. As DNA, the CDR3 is TGCAGCGTGGGACAGGGGACTAATCAGCCCCAGCATTTT. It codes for CSVGQGTNQPQHF.

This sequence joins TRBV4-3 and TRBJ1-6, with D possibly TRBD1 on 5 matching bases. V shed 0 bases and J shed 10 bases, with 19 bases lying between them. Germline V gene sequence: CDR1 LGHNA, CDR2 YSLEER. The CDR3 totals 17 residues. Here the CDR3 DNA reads TGCGCCAGCAGCCAAGATCGGAGGGGAGGTATGAGCTCACCCCTCCACTTT. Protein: CASSQDRRGGMSSPLHF.

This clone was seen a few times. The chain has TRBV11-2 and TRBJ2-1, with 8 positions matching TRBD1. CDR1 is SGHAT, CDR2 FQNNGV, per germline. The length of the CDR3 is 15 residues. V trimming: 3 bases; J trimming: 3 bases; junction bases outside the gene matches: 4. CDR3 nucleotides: TGTGCCAGCAGCTTCGACAGGGGCTTCTACAATGAGCAGTTCTTC. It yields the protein CASSFDRGFYNEQFF.

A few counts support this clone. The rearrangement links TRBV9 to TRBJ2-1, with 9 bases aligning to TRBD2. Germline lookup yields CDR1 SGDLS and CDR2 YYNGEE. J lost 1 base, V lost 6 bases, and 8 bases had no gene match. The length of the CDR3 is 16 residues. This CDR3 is CASTRASGTSYNEQFF. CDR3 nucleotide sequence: TGTGCCAGCACCCGCGCTAGCGGGACTTCCTACAATGAGCAGTTCTTC.

Written as DNA, the CDR3 is TGTGCCAGCAGCTTGGGCGGAGCCCGGGAGACCCAGTACTTC. Its protein is CASSLGGARETQYF. This chain joins TRBV5-4 and TRBJ2-5; D is unresolved. Germline CDR1 reads SGHNT; CDR2 reads YYREEE (reference sequence). Trimming left V 0 bases short and J 5 bases short, with 11 bases between. The CDR3 is 14 amino acids.

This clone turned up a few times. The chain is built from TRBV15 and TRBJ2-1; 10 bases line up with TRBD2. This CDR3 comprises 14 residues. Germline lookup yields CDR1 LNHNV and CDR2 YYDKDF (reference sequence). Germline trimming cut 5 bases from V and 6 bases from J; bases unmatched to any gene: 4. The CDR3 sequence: CATSARTSGNEQFF. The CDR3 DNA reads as TGTGCCACCAGCGCGCGGACTAGCGGCAATGAGCAGTTCTTC.

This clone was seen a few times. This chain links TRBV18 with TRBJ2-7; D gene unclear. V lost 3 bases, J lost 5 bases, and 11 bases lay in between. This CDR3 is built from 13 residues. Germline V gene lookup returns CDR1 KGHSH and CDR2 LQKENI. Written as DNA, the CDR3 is TGTGCCAGCTCACCGCCTGGGGTTGACGAGCAGTACTTC. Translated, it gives CASSPPGVDEQYF.

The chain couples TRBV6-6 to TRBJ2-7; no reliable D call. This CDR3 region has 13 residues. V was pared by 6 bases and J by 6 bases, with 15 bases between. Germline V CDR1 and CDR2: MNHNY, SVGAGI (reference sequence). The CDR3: CASRFSTASEQYV. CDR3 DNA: TGTGCCAGCAGATTCTCGACTGCAAGCGAGCAGTACGTC.

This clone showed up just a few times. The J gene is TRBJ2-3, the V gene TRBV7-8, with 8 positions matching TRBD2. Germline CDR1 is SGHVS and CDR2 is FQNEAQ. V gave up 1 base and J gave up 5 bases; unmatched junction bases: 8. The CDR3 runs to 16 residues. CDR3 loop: CASSLVPAGALDTQYF. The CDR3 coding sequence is TGTGCCAGCAGCTTAGTCCCAGCGGGAGCATTAGATACGCAGTATTTT.

This CDR3 reads CASSTGLAGYEQYV. The DNA for the CDR3 is TGTGCCAGCAGCACTGGACTAGCGGGATACGAGCAGTACGTC. The genes are TRBV7-8 and TRBJ2-7, with 12 bases aligning to TRBD2. Germline CDR1 is SGHVS and CDR2 is FQNEAQ. The CDR3 is made up of 14 amino acids. The trim removed 5 bases at V and 4 bases at J, leaving 3 bases unmatched.

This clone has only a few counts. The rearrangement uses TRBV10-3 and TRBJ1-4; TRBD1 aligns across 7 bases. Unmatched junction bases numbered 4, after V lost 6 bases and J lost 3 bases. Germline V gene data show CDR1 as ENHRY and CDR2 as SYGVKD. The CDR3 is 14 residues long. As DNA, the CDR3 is TGTGCCATCAGGGGGACAGCATCTAATGAAAAACTGTTTTTT. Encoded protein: CAIRGTASNEKLFF.

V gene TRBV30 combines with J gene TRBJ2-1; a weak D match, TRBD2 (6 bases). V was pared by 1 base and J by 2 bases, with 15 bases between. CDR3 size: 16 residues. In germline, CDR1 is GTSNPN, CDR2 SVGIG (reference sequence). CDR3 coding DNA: TGTGCCTGGAGTGCGGACGGGACTTATACCTACAATGAGCAGTTCTTC. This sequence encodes CAWSADGTYTYNEQFF.

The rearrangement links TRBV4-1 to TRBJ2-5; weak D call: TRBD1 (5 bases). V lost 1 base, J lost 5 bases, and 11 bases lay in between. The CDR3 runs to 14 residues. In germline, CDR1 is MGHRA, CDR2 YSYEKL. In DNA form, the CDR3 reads TGCGCCAGCAGCCAAGGGACACGTTCGGAGACCCAGTACTTC. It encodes CASSQGTRSETQYF.

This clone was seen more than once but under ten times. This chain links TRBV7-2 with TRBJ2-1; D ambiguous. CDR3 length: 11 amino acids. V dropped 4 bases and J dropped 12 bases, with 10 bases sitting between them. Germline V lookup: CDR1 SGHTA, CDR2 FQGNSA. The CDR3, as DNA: TGTGCCAGCAGCTCCTTGGTTGCGCAGTTCTTC. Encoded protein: CASSSLVAQFF.

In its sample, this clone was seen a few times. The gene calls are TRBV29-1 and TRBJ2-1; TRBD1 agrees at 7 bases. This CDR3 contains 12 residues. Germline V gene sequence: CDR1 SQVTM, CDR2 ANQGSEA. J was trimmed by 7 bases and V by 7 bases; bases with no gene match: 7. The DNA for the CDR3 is TGCAGCGCGCAGGGGGTGGGTAATGAGCAGTTCTTC. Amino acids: CSAQGVGNEQFF.

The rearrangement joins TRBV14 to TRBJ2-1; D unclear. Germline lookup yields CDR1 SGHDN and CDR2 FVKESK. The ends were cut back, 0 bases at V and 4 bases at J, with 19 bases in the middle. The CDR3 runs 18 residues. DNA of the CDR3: TGTGCCAGCAGCCAAGATATACGCATGTCCCTGGGGTACAATGAGCAGTTCTTC. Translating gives CASSQDIRMSLGYNEQFF.

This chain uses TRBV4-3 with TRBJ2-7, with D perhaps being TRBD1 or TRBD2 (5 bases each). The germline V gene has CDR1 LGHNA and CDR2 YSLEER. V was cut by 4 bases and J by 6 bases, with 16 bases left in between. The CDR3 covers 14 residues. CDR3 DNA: TGCGCCAGCAGCCTGGACCTCCGAGGGGCCGAGCAGTACTTC. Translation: CASSLDLRGAEQYF.

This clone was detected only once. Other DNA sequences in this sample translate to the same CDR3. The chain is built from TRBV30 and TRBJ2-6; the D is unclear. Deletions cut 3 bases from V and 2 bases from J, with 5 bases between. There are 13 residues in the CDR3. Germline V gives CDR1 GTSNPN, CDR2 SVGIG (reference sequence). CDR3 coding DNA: TGTGCCTGGAGGGGGACTGGGGCCAACGTCCTGACTTTC. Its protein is CAWRGTGANVLTF.

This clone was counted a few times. DNA for the CDR3: TGCAGTGCTACTAGCGGGAGAGCACAGTATTTT. Translating gives CSATSGRAQYF. The chain links TRBV20-1 to TRBJ2-3, with 10 bases lining up with TRBD2. Germline values: CDR1 DFQATT, CDR2 SNEGSKA (reference sequence). This CDR3 region has 11 residues. Trimming at V came to 4 bases and at J to 12 bases, leaving 4 bases not matched to a gene.

In DNA form, the CDR3 reads TGTGCCAGCAGCGCCTTTGGGGCTAACACCGGGGAGCTGTTTTTT. Its protein product is CASSAFGANTGELFF. The V and J genes are TRBV7-2 and TRBJ2-2; a possible D gene is TRBD1 (5 bases). The CDR3 loop spans 15 amino acids. From germline, CDR1 is SGHTA and CDR2 FQGNSA. V was cut by 5 bases and J by 2 bases, with 12 bases left in between.

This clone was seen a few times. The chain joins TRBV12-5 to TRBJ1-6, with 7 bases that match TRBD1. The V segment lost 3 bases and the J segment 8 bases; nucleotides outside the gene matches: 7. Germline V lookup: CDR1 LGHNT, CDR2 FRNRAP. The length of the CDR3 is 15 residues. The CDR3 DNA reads TGTGCTAGTGGTTTCGGAGTCAGGGGGGATTCACCCCTCCACTTT. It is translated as CASGFGVRGDSPLHF.

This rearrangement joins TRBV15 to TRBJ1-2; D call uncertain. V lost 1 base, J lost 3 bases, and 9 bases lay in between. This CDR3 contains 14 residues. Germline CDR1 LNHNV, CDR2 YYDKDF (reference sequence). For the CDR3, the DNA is TGTGCCACCAGCAGAGGGAGGACGGACTATGGCTACACCTTC. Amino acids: CATSRGRTDYGYTF.

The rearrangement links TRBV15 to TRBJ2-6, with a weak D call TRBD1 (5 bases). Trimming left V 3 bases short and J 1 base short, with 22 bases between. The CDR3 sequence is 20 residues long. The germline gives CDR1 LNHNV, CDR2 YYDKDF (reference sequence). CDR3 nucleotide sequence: TGTGCCACCAGCAGGTCGATAGACATCGAAGGGGTATCTGGGGCCAACGTCCTGACTTTC. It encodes CATSRSIDIEGVSGANVLTF.

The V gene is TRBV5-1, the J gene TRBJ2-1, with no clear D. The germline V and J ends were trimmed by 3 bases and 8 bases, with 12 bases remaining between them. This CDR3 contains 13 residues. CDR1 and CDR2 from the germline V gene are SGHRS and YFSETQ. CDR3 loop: CASSSSGWDEQFF. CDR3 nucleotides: TGCGCCAGCAGCTCCTCGGGCTGGGATGAGCAGTTCTTC.

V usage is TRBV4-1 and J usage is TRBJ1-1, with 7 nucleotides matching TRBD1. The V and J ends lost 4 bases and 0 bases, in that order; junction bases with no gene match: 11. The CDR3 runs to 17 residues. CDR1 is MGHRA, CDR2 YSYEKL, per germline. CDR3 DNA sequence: TGCGCCAGCAGCCCACCATGGGACAGATCCATGAACACTGAAGCTTTCTTT. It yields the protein CASSPPWDRSMNTEAFF.